A single sample gave rise to the 20 T cell receptor beta chains below, sequenced in a study of shared clonotypes between healthy human individuals. The table came from immunoSEQ multiplex PCR; TCRdb's copy has only in-frame clones and leaves some out. Of 2 million to 3 million clones in the sample, more than 85% are singletons; the top ten hold 0.36%. Source material: naive CD4+ T cells from PBMCs. Subset denoted: CD45RA+ positively selected. The receptors stem from a man younger than 35 in good health. Some clones in this sample may be carry-over from other donors' samples.

The chain joins TRBV10-3 to TRBJ2-3, with no clear D. Germline V CDR1 and CDR2: ENHRY, SYGVKD. V was shortened by 10 bases and J by 1 base, with 9 bases between the two germline ends. The CDR3 covers 12 residues. This CDR3 is CASSDRTDTQYF. CDR3 DNA: TGTGCCAGCTCCGATCGCACAGATACGCAGTATTTT.

V is TRBV25-1 and J is TRBJ2-3, with D uncertain. Germline V gives CDR1 MGHDK, CDR2 SYGVNS. This CDR3 spans 12 amino acids. V was cut by 5 bases and J by 7 bases, with 10 bases left in between. For the CDR3, the DNA is TGTGCCAGCAGTCGGTCGAGTTATACGCAGTATTTT. Translating gives CASSRSSYTQYF.

This clone was seen only a few times. The identical CDR3 is also encoded by other nucleotide sequences in the sample. This sequence joins TRBV4-1 and TRBJ1-5; D not certain. CDR3 length: 13 residues. Trimming pared 2 bases from V and 6 bases from J, leaving 8 bases between. The germline V gene has CDR1 MGHRA and CDR2 YSYEKL. CDR3 in amino acids: CASSQTGGQPQHF. CDR3 coding DNA: TGCGCCAGCAGCCAAACGGGCGGTCAGCCCCAGCATTTT.

Here the CDR3 reads CASIQDRARGYTF. The DNA for the CDR3 is TGTGCCAGCATTCAGGACAGGGCTCGTGGCTACACCTTC. The chain joins TRBV6-1 to TRBJ1-2; TRBD1 matches 8 bases. V lost 7 bases and J lost 7; bases outside the gene matches: 8. There are 13 residues in the CDR3. Germline CDR1 reads MNHNS; CDR2 reads SASEGT.

The genes are TRBV19 and TRBJ2-7; D is perhaps TRBD2 (6 bases). V gave up 3 bases and J gave up 6 bases, with 18 bases separating them. The germline gives CDR1 LNHDA, CDR2 SQIVND (reference sequence). The CDR3 totals 15 residues. The CDR3 reads CASSIGGRPESEQYF. CDR3 DNA sequence: TGTGCCAGTAGTATCGGGGGACGCCCGGAGAGCGAGCAGTACTTC.

The sample holds one count of this clone. The chain couples TRBV4-3 to TRBJ2-6; D is unresolved. Trimming left V 5 bases short and J 6 bases short, with 8 bases between. The germline V gene encodes CDR1 LGHNA and CDR2 YSLEER. CDR3 length: 13 residues. The CDR3 nucleotides read TGCGCCAGCAGCTCCCTGGCGGCCAACGTCCTGACTTTC. This translates into CASSSLAANVLTF.

The CDR3 bases are TGTGCCAGCAGCTTAGATCCCGGACTGGTGCATACGCAGTATTTT. The encoded protein is CASSLDPGLVHTQYF. This chain links TRBV11-3 with TRBJ2-3, with a tentative D call TRBD2 (5 bases). The germline V and J ends were trimmed by 0 bases and 7 bases, with 14 bases remaining between them. This CDR3 has 15 amino acids. The germline V gene has CDR1 SGHNT and CDR2 YENEEA.

This rearrangement joins TRBV15 to TRBJ2-3; TRBD2 aligns across 11 bases. The V segment lost 1 base and the J segment 11 bases; nucleotides outside the gene matches: 11. The CDR3 loop spans 16 amino acids. Germline values: CDR1 LNHNV, CDR2 YYDKDF (reference sequence). The DNA for the CDR3 is TGTGCCACCAGCAGAGGCGTAGCGGGAGGGCTGATGGGGCAGTATTTT. This translates into CATSRGVAGGLMGQYF.

The J gene is TRBJ1-1, the V gene TRBV6-5, with 7 bases identical to TRBD1. Trimming took 5 bases from V and 1 from J; bases not matched to a gene: 4. The CDR3 has 14 amino acids. Germline V gene sequence: CDR1 MNHEY, CDR2 SVGAGI. The CDR3 DNA follows: TGTGCCAGCAGTCGCGGACAGGCGAACACTGAAGCTTTCTTT. Translating gives CASSRGQANTEAFF.

CDR3 amino acids: CASSLGGQGAHYEQYF. In DNA form, the CDR3 reads TGTGCCAGCAGCTTGGGGGGTCAGGGGGCCCACTACGAGCAGTACTTC. V usage is TRBV5-4 and J usage is TRBJ2-7; 8 bases map to TRBD1. The germline V gene encodes CDR1 SGHNT and CDR2 YYREEE (reference sequence). V lost 0 bases, J lost 3 bases, and 8 bases stayed unmatched. The CDR3 has 16 amino acids.

The rearrangement uses TRBV5-1 and TRBJ1-2, with 9 positions matching TRBD1. The germline V gene encodes CDR1 SGHRS and CDR2 YFSETQ. V shed 4 bases, J shed 6 bases, and the junction held 10 bases outside the gene matches. The length of the CDR3 is 15 residues. The chain's CDR3 is CASSQGQGAANGYTF. The CDR3 bases are TGCGCCAGCAGCCAGGGACAGGGCGCGGCAAATGGCTACACCTTC.

This clone appeared once. The gene calls are TRBV27 and TRBJ1-2; D call uncertain. The V and J ends lost 7 bases and 8 bases respectively, with 5 bases between them. CDR3 length: 9 amino acids. CDR1 and CDR2 from the germline V gene are MNHEY and SMNVEV (reference sequence). CDR3 region: CASKSGYTF. The CDR3 DNA is TGTGCCAGCAAGAGCGGCTACACCTTC.

V usage is TRBV18 and J usage is TRBJ1-1; D is possibly TRBD1 (5 bases). Germline V gene sequence: CDR1 KGHSH, CDR2 LQKENI. V shed 6 bases and J shed 5 bases, with 13 bases lying between them. The CDR3 spans 13 residues. CDR3 sequence (DNA): TGTGCCAGCTCGACAGCGAGGGATACTGAAGCTTTCTTT. Protein: CASSTARDTEAFF.

The rearrangement links TRBV28 to TRBJ1-6; D is possibly TRBD1 (5 bases). The V gene lost 7 bases and the J gene lost 7 bases, with 14 bases spanning the gap. CDR1 and CDR2 from the germline V gene are MDHEN and SYDVKM. This CDR3 comprises 14 residues. The CDR3 loop reads CASTMGGRNSPLHF. In nucleotides, the CDR3 is TGTGCCAGCACCATGGGGGGAAGAAATTCACCCCTCCACTTT.

The chain links TRBV6-6 to TRBJ1-5, with D unclear. V was trimmed by 8 bases and J by 7 bases, leaving 21 bases between them. Germline CDR1 reads MNHNY; CDR2 reads SVGAGI (reference sequence). CDR3 length equals 15 residues. The CDR3 loop reads CASGYRGPEMQPQHF. The CDR3 DNA reads TGTGCCAGCGGATACCGAGGACCCGAGATGCAGCCCCAGCATTTT.

In the case of this clone: Other DNA sequences in the same sample also yield this CDR3. This CDR3 is CASSLLGTSGIYEQYF. CDR3 bases: TGTGCCAGCAGCCTACTCGGGACTAGCGGGATTTACGAGCAGTACTTC. The rearrangement uses TRBV14 and TRBJ2-7, with 13 bases fitting TRBD2. The CDR3 runs 16 residues. V was clipped by 4 bases and J by 4 bases; unmatched bases: 7. Germline loops: CDR1 SGHDN, CDR2 FVKESK.

This chain joins TRBV6-1 and TRBJ2-3; D is perhaps TRBD1 (6 bases). The V end lost 6 bases, the J end lost 4 bases, and 14 bases lay between the germline ends. The length of the CDR3 is 14 residues. Germline loops: CDR1 MNHNS, CDR2 SASEGT. The CDR3 DNA reads TGTGCCAGCAGACCACTAGAGGGGGCAGATACGCAGTATTTT. As protein: CASRPLEGADTQYF.

V gene TRBV29-1 combines with J gene TRBJ2-1; D gene unclear. The V and J ends lost 3 bases and 13 bases respectively, with 4 bases between them. The CDR3 runs 8 residues. Germline CDR1 is SQVTM and CDR2 is ANQGSEA. Here the CDR3 reads CSVEFQFF. The CDR3 DNA reads as TGCAGCGTTGAGTTCCAGTTCTTC.

CDR3 nucleotide sequence: TGTGCCTGGAGCGGACAGGGCTACGAGCAGTACTTC. Protein sequence: CAWSGQGYEQYF. V is TRBV30 and J is TRBJ2-5; 8 bases fit TRBD1. The J call may be in error: the DNA end matches TRBJ2-7 better. Germline values: CDR1 GTSNPN, CDR2 SVGIG (reference sequence). This CDR3 has 12 amino acids.

Details on this clone: This CDR3 is also generated by other DNA sequences in the sample. This chain uses TRBV19 with TRBJ1-5; perhaps TRBD1 as D (5 bases). The V gene's germline CDR1 is LNHDA and CDR2 SQIVND (reference sequence). The CDR3 covers 13 residues. V was trimmed by 3 bases and J by 5 bases, leaving 8 bases between them. The CDR3 DNA is TGTGCCAGTAGTATTTGGGGCGATCAGCCCCAGCATTTT. Protein product: CASSIWGDQPQHF.